These T cell receptor beta chains were read from a single sample in a study of shared T cell receptors in the human thymus. Assay: immunoSEQ multiplex PCR; the TCRdb copy retains only in-frame clones and omits some. This sample has 650,000 to 950,000 clones; roughly 88% occur once, and the top ten carry around 0.01%. A further study also used this sample, focusing on human thymus T cells.

What was sequenced was thymocytes. The receptors here all came from a girl under three years old with a congenital heart defect. Both conserved end residues are part of each CDR3. D genes are given only for firm matches. Expanded clones get a size class; other rows say once, few or many, or leave the size out.

abundance,d_gene,v_gene,j_gene,CDR3aa,CDR3nt
NA,TRBD1,TRBV29-1,TRBJ2-7,CSAQTGSYEQYF,TGCAGCGCTCAGACAGGGAGCTACGAGCAGTACTTC
NA,TRBD2,TRBV29-1,TRBJ2-3,CSVEYWRGDWTDTQYF,TGCAGCGTTGAGTATTGGCGGGGGGATTGGACAGATACGCAGTATTTT
NA,NA,TRBV9,TRBJ1-2,CASSPRTLMGGYTF,TGTGCCAGCAGCCCCCGTACCCTTATGGGCGGCTACACCTTC
NA,NA,TRBV7-9,TRBJ1-6,CASSLARETDIHF,TGTGCCAGCAGCTTAGCCCGGGAGACGGATATCCACTTT
NA,TRBD1,TRBV7-9,TRBJ2-7,CASSLADDRGDFCYEQYF,TGTGCCAGCAGCTTGGCTGACGACAGGGGGGATTTTTGCTACGAGCAGTACTTC
NA,NA,TRBV2,TRBJ1-1,CAGPGGTEAFF,TGTGCCGGACCCGGAGGCACTGAAGCTTTCTTT
NA,TRBD1,TRBV28,TRBJ1-2,CASSLWNRGLRDGYTF,TGTGCCAGCAGTTTATGGAACAGGGGTTTGAGAGATGGCTACACCTTC
NA,TRBD1,TRBV7-3,TRBJ2-7,CASSSIRGDRTYEQYF,TGTGCCAGCAGCTCAATAAGAGGGGACAGAACCTACGAGCAGTACTTC
NA,NA,TRBV29-1,TRBJ1-1,CSVDGELNTEAFF,TGCAGCGTTGATGGGGAGTTGAACACTGAAGCTTTCTTT
NA,NA,TRBV4-3,TRBJ2-5,CASSQAGAETQYF,TGCGCCAGCAGCCAAGCAGGGGCTGAGACCCAGTACTTC
NA,NA,TRBV7-6,TRBJ2-7,CASSLAGTSPNF,TGTGCCAGCAGCTTGGCCGGGACAAGTCCTAACTTC
NA,NA,TRBV4-3,TRBJ2-7,CASSLEWGTGEGNEQYF,TGCGCCAGCAGCCTCGAATGGGGCACGGGGGAAGGCAACGAGCAGTACTTC
NA,NA,TRBV18,TRBJ1-3,CASSPGIGNTIYF,TGTGCCAGCTCGCCGGGGATTGGAAACACCATATATTTT
once,NA,TRBV6-1,TRBJ2-2,CASSWAFTGELFF,TGTGCCAGCAGCTGGGCCTTCACCGGGGAGCTGTTTTTT
NA,NA,TRBV2,TRBJ1-5,CASMEVGRGGQPQHF,TGTGCCAGCATGGAGGTCGGACGGGGAGGCCAGCCCCAGCATTTT
NA,TRBD2,TRBV25-1,TRBJ2-3,CASSEFGSGGTTDTQYF,TGTGCCAGCAGTGAATTTGGTAGCGGGGGGACCACAGATACGCAGTATTTT
NA,NA,TRBV27,TRBJ2-4,CASSPPAKNIQYF,TGTGCCAGCAGCCCCCCTGCCAAAAACATTCAGTACTTC
NA,TRBD1,TRBV9,TRBJ1-1,CASSVVWDRGLKNTEAFF,TGTGCCAGCAGCGTAGTCTGGGACAGGGGCCTTAAGAACACTGAAGCTTTCTTT
NA,TRBD1,TRBV4-3,TRBJ2-7,CASSQDRVTGPYEQYF,TGCGCCAGCAGCCAAGATCGTGTGACAGGGCCCTACGAGCAGTACTTC
NA,NA,TRBV4-1,TRBJ2-5,CASSQAHRRGELQETQYF,TGCGCCAGCAGCCAAGCTCATCGCAGGGGGGAACTCCAAGAGACCCAGTACTTC
NA,NA,TRBV12-5,TRBJ2-1,CASGQMVAFLMDEQFF,TGTGCTAGTGGTCAAATGGTGGCTTTTTTGATGGATGAGCAGTTCTTC
NA,TRBD1,TRBV4-1,TRBJ2-1,CASSHPDRRNGTNEQFF,TGCGCCAGCAGCCACCCGGACAGGAGGAATGGAACCAATGAGCAGTTCTTC
NA,NA,TRBV28,TRBJ1-5,CATLGGDGVYSNQPQHF,TGTGCCACCCTGGGAGGGGACGGTGTCTATAGCAATCAGCCCCAGCATTTT
NA,NA,TRBV12-5,TRBJ1-6,CASGLVQQGSPLHF,TGTGCTAGTGGTTTGGTTCAACAGGGATCACCCCTCCACTTT
once,NA,TRBV6-1,TRBJ2-5,CASRRAWTAQETQYF,TGTGCCAGCAGAAGGGCGTGGACAGCGCAAGAGACCCAGTACTTC
NA,TRBD2,TRBV19,TRBJ2-1,CASSIEREGRGSYNEQFF,TGTGCCAGTAGTATAGAAAGGGAGGGGCGAGGGTCCTACAATGAGCAGTTCTTC
NA,TRBD1,TRBV4-1,TRBJ1-2,CASSLTWTGGAGGYGYTF,TGCGCCAGCAGCCTAACGTGGACAGGGGGCGCTGGGGGCTATGGCTACACCTTC
NA,NA,TRBV7-2,TRBJ1-5,CASSQDCLGGPQHF,TGTGCCAGCAGCCAGGACTGCCTCGGAGGGCCCCAGCATTTT
NA,NA,TRBV14,TRBJ2-2,CASSREGNTGELFF,TGTGCCAGCAGCCGCGAGGGGAACACCGGGGAGCTGTTTTTT
NA,TRBD1,TRBV20-1,TRBJ1-2,CSARTGDGYTF,TGCAGTGCTCGAACAGGGGATGGCTACACCTTC
NA,TRBD1,TRBV7-6,TRBJ1-1,CASSLGDRGRVTEAFF,TGTGCCAGCAGCTTAGGTGACAGGGGGCGCGTCACTGAAGCTTTCTTT
few,NA,TRBV6-1,TRBJ1-1,CASIRGGTEAFF,TGTGCCAGCATTCGGGGGGGCACTGAAGCTTTCTTT
NA,NA,TRBV27,TRBJ2-1,CASRGHYNEQFF,TGTGCCAGCAGAGGACACTACAATGAGCAGTTCTTC
NA,TRBD1,TRBV11-3,TRBJ1-1,CASSRDRGEDTEAFF,TGTGCCAGCAGCCGGGACAGGGGAGAAGACACTGAAGCTTTCTTT
NA,NA,TRBV9,TRBJ1-1,CASSVASNTEAFF,TGTGCCAGCAGCGTAGCCTCGAACACTGAAGCTTTCTTT
NA,TRBD1,TRBV19,TRBJ2-1,CASIQGAGSYNEQFF,TGTGCCAGTATACAGGGGGCCGGCTCCTACAATGAGCAGTTCTTC
few,TRBD1,TRBV5-1,TRBJ1-1,CASSVGFRGVGAGTEAFF,TGCGCCAGCAGCGTAGGGTTCAGGGGGGTGGGGGCCGGGACTGAAGCTTTCTTT
NA,TRBD1,TRBV5-1,TRBJ1-2,CASSSRQGTFNYGYTF,TGCGCCAGCAGCTCTAGACAGGGCACGTTTAACTATGGCTACACCTTC
NA,NA,TRBV10-3,TRBJ1-2,CATTGNYGYTF,TGTGCCACCACAGGAAACTATGGCTACACCTTC
NA,NA,TRBV2,TRBJ1-3,CASGSGTIYF,TGTGCCAGCGGCTCGGGTACCATATATTTT
NA,TRBD2,TRBV2,TRBJ2-2,CASSEVGAGDLNTGELFF,TGTGCCAGCAGTGAAGTAGGGGCGGGGGACCTGAACACCGGGGAGCTGTTTTTT
NA,NA,TRBV27,TRBJ1-2,CASRHLVRGGCNYGYTF,TGTGCCAGCAGACATTTGGTACGGGGTGGGTGCAACTATGGCTACACCTTC
NA,TRBD2,TRBV7-9,TRBJ2-7,CASSLGPGTSGYEQYF,TGTGCCAGCAGCTTAGGCCCCGGGACTAGCGGCTACGAGCAGTACTTC
few,TRBD1,TRBV18,TRBJ1-2,CASSSRDRIKGGYTF,TGTGCCAGCTCATCGCGGGACAGGATTAAAGGTGGCTACACCTTC
NA,TRBD1,TRBV28,TRBJ1-5,CASSSSRGPPGGNQPQHF,TGTGCCAGCAGTTCGTCCAGGGGGCCACCTGGGGGCAATCAGCCCCAGCATTTT
NA,TRBD2,TRBV5-1,TRBJ2-7,CASSRGAGNTYEQYF,TGCGCCAGCAGCAGGGGAGCGGGGAACACGTACGAGCAGTACTTC
NA,NA,TRBV4-1,TRBJ1-2,CASSQVTRNYGYTF,TGCGCCAGCAGCCAAGTCACCAGAAACTATGGCTACACCTTC